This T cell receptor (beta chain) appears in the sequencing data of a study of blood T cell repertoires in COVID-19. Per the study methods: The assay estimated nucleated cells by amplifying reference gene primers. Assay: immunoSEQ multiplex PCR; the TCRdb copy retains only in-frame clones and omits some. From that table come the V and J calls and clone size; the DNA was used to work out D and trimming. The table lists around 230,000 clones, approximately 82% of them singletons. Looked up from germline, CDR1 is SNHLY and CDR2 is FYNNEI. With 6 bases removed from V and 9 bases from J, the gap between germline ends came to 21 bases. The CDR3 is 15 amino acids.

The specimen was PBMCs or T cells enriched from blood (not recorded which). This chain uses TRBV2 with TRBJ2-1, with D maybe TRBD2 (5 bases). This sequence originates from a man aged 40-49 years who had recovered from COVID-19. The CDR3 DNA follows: TGTGCCAGCAGCGGGAAGGTTCGGAGCGTTGGTGAGCAGTTCTTC. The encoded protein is CASSGKVRSVGEQFF.